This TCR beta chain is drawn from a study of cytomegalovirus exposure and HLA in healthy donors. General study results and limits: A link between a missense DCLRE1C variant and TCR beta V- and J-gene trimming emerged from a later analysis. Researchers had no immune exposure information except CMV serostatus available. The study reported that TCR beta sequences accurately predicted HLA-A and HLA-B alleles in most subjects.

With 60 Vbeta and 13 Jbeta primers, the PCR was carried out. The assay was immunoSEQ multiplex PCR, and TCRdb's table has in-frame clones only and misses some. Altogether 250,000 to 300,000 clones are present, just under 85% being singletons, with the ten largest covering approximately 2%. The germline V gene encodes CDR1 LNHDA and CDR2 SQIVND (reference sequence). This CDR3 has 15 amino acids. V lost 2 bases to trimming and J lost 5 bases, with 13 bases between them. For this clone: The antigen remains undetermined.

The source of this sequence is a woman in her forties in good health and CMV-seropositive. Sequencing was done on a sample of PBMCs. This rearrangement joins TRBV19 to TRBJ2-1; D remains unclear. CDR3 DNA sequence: TGTGCCAGTAGTATATCTGAGGTAGTAGACAATGAGCAGTTCTTC. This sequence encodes CASSISEVVDNEQFF.